Below, 27 T cell receptor beta chains from the same sample are listed, as sequenced in a study of read filtering for tumor transcriptome and immune sequencing. The library was built from 400 ng RNA with molecular barcoded adaptors for alpha/delta and beta/gamma chains. TCRdb redid the calling of the reads with MiXCR, one entry per CDR3 protein. The table has approximately 90,000 distinct CDR3 sequences, approximately 13% seen once; the top ten hold more than 12%. The sequenced sample was a population of CD138-negative cells sorted from bone marrow. The receptor source for this set is a donor at least 40 years old with multiple myeloma.

Comments on this clonotype: Since a much larger clone is just one base distant, this may be a read error. This likely comes from a read error, as the CDR3 has no conserved phenylalanine or tryptophan at its end. The V gene is TRBV20-1, the J gene TRBJ2-1, with 7 bases aligning to TRBD2. The V segment lost 4 bases and the J segment 0 bases; nucleotides outside the gene matches: 3. The CDR3 covers 14 residues. CDR1 and CDR2 from the germline V gene are DFQATT and SNEGSKA (reference sequence). CDR3 in amino acids: CSAKGGSSYNEQFL. In nucleotides, the CDR3 is TGCAGTGCTAAAGGCGGGAGCTCCTACAATGAGCAGTTCCTC.

Many counts were recorded for this clonotype. This rearrangement joins TRBV2 to TRBJ1-1; no firm D call. The CDR3 spans 15 residues. With 2 bases removed from V and 2 bases from J, the gap between germline ends came to 12 bases. The germline V gene encodes CDR1 SNHLY and CDR2 FYNNEI. CDR3 protein: CASSERPGDNTEAFF. CDR3 DNA: TGTGCCAGCAGTGAACGGCCGGGTGATAACACTGAAGCTTTCTTT.

About this clonotype itself: Germline and junction disagree at one end, which may indicate a read error. V gene TRBV7-2 combines with J gene TRBJ2-6; D is possibly TRBD1 or TRBD2 (5 bases each). CDR3 length: 16 residues. CDR1 and CDR2 (germline): SGHTA, FQGNSA. CDR3 in amino acids: CASSLAGPSGVNVLTF. CDR3 sequence (DNA): TGTGCCAGCAGCTTAGCGGGACCCTCCGGGGTCAACGTCCTGACTTTC.

The rearrangement links TRBV20-1 to TRBJ2-1; a weak D match, TRBD2 (5 bases). Germline V CDR1 and CDR2: DFQATT, SNEGSKA (reference sequence). The CDR3 length is 16 residues. Trimming removed 0 bases at V and 3 bases at J, with 15 bases between. CDR3 sequence: CSARDALAGVYNEQFF. The CDR3 region has the DNA TGCAGTGCTAGAGATGCTCTAGCCGGGGTCTACAATGAGCAGTTCTTC.

This clonotype was counted many times. The chain employs TRBV3-1 and TRBJ2-5, with TRBD1 matching over 10 bases. The CDR3 has 15 residues. The V segment lost 6 bases and the J segment 4 bases; nucleotides outside the gene matches: 8. Germline V gives CDR1 LGHDT, CDR2 YNNKEL (reference sequence). The CDR3 region is CASREQTGGAETQYF. CDR3 DNA sequence: TGTGCCAGCAGGGAACAGACAGGGGGCGCAGAGACCCAGTACTTC.

This clonotype was counted many times. The J gene is TRBJ2-1, the V gene TRBV6-5, with 7 nucleotides matching TRBD2. Germline V gene lookup returns CDR1 MNHEY and CDR2 SVGAGI. The trim removed 5 bases at V and 5 bases at J, leaving 6 bases unmatched. The CDR3 is 14 residues long. CDR3 DNA: TGTGCCAGCAGTGCCGGGACTACCAACAATGAGCAGTTCTTC. It translates to CASSAGTTNNEQFF.

This clonotype showed up many times. The V gene is TRBV3-1, the J gene TRBJ2-2, with a weak D call TRBD2 (5 bases). This CDR3 spans 15 amino acids. Germline loops: CDR1 LGHDT, CDR2 YNNKEL (reference sequence). Trimming removed 1 base at V and 7 bases at J, with 13 bases between. CDR3 region: CASSQGTHRGGELFF. CDR3 nucleotides: TGTGCCAGCAGCCAAGGGACCCACCGGGGCGGGGAGCTGTTTTTT.

This clonotype was counted ten times or more. This rearrangement joins TRBV29-1 to TRBJ1-1; the D gene is possibly TRBD1 (5 bases). Between the trimmed V and J ends, which lost 3 bases and 2 bases, there was a span of 10 bases. This CDR3 has 13 residues. Germline V gives CDR1 SQVTM, CDR2 ANQGSEA. The CDR3 is CSVEGRENTEAFF. CDR3 bases: TGCAGCGTTGAGGGCAGGGAAAACACTGAAGCTTTCTTT.

This clonotype occurred many times. The chain has TRBV4-1 and TRBJ1-5; 8 bases match TRBD1. The V gene end was trimmed by 4 bases and the J gene end by 4 bases; junction bases not matched to a gene: 9. CDR3 length equals 16 residues. The germline gives CDR1 MGHRA, CDR2 YSYEKL. The CDR3 spells CASSRDGTGGNQPQHF. The CDR3 DNA reads as TGCGCCAGCAGCCGAGACGGGACAGGTGGTAATCAGCCCCAGCATTTT.

This clonotype was counted many times. This chain joins TRBV6-5 and TRBJ1-6, with 8 bases identical to TRBD1. CDR1 is MNHEY and CDR2 is SVGAGI in the germline V gene. The J segment lost 5 bases and the V segment lost 0 bases, leaving 12 bases of the junction unmatched. The length of the CDR3 is 19 residues. In nucleotides, the CDR3 is TGTGCCAGCAGTTACTCGAGGGTTGGCGGACAGGGCAATAATTCACCCCTCCACTTT. This codes for CASSYSRVGGQGNNSPLHF.

This clonotype was picked up many times. The chain joins TRBV20-1 to TRBJ1-5; TRBD1 matches 10 bases. V was pared by 5 bases and J by 3 bases, with 4 bases of the junction left unmatched. The CDR3 sequence is 14 residues long. Germline CDR1 and CDR2: DFQATT and SNEGSKA (reference sequence). The DNA of the CDR3 is TGCAGTGCTTCGGGACAGGGGAACAATCAGCCCCAGCATTTT. It yields the protein CSASGQGNNQPQHF.

This clonotype was observed at least ten times. The chain combines TRBV20-1 with TRBJ2-1; 12 bases match TRBD2. The CDR3 spans 17 residues. V lost 5 bases, J lost 0 bases, and 8 bases stayed unmatched. Germline V gene data show CDR1 as DFQATT and CDR2 as SNEGSKA (reference sequence). The CDR3 here is CSAVTSGSVGSYNEQFF. CDR3 DNA: TGCAGTGCTGTGACTAGCGGGAGTGTGGGCTCCTACAATGAGCAGTTCTTC.

In this sample, this clonotype turned up many times. A much larger clone lies one base from this, so it may be a read error. The rearrangement joins TRBV7-2 to TRBJ2-1; D unclear. Deletions cut 0 bases from V and 6 bases from J, with 9 bases between. From germline, CDR1 is SGHTA and CDR2 FQGNSA. The CDR3 spans 14 residues. The CDR3 bases are TGTGCCAGCAGCTTAGCGGGAAGTAGCAATGAGCAGTTCTTC. This gives the protein CASSLAGSSNEQFF.

This clonotype was observed a few times. The chain is built from TRBV20-1 and TRBJ2-3; D call uncertain. Deletions cut 4 bases from V and 2 bases from J, with 10 bases between. Germline V CDR1 and CDR2: DFQATT, SNEGSKA (reference sequence). The CDR3 length is 13 residues. The CDR3 sequence: CSAKAAYTDTQYF. CDR3 sequence (DNA): TGCAGTGCTAAGGCAGCATACACAGATACGCAGTATTTT.

This chain links TRBV7-2 with TRBJ1-1; D gene unclear. V was pared by 5 bases and J by 3 bases, with 10 bases between. CDR1 is SGHTA, CDR2 FQGNSA, per germline. The CDR3 loop spans 13 amino acids. CDR3 protein: CASSLFWDTEAFF. The DNA of the CDR3 is TGTGCCAGCAGCCTGTTTTGGGACACTGAAGCTTTCTTT. Supplemented by reference TRBV7-2 and TRBJ1-1, the full variable domain reads GAGVSQSPSNKVTEKGKDVELRCDPISGHTALYWYRQSLGQGLEFLIYFQGNSAPDKSGLPSDRFSAERTGGSVSTLTIQRTQQEDSAVYLCASSLFWDTEAFFGQGTRLTVV.

This clonotype was counted only a few times. The chain links TRBV5-1 to TRBJ1-1; no reliable D call. CDR3 size: 14 residues. Germline CDR1 SGHRS, CDR2 YFSETQ. Deletions cut 4 bases from V and 0 bases from J, with 10 bases between. The chain's CDR3 is CASSRSSMNTEAFF. The CDR3 DNA reads as TGCGCCAGCAGCAGATCTTCGATGAACACTGAAGCTTTCTTT.

The J gene is TRBJ1-1, the V gene TRBV18; 8 bases map to TRBD1. There are 16 residues in the CDR3. With V trimmed by 0 bases and J by 1 base, 4 bases remained unmatched. Looked up from germline, CDR1 is KGHSH and CDR2 is LQKENI. The CDR3 loop reads CASSPPGQGRNTEAFF. The CDR3 DNA follows: TGTGCCAGCTCACCACCCGGACAGGGTCGGAACACTGAAGCTTTCTTT. The full variable domain, with the rest looked up from reference TRBV18 and TRBJ1-1, is NAGVMQNPRHLVRRRGQEARLRCSPMKGHSHVYWYRQLPEEGLKFMVYLQKENIIDESGMPKERFSAEFPKEGPSILRIQQVVRGDSAAYFCASSPPGQGRNTEAFFGQGTRLTVV.

This clonotype was recorded at least ten times. This sequence joins TRBV29-1 and TRBJ2-3, with D uncertain. This CDR3 is built from 11 residues. The V end was cut by 6 bases, the J end by 4 bases, with 8 bases between. Germline V lookup: CDR1 SQVTM, CDR2 ANQGSEA. The CDR3 DNA reads TGCAGCGTCGAGAAGGCAGATACGCAGTATTTT. Amino acid sequence: CSVEKADTQYF.

The chain couples TRBV3-1 to TRBJ2-7, with TRBD1 matching over 8 bases. With V trimmed by 4 bases and J by 2 bases, 1 base remained unmatched. The length of the CDR3 is 13 residues. Germline V gene data show CDR1 as LGHDT and CDR2 as YNNKEL (reference sequence). DNA of the CDR3: TGTGCCAGCAGCCCGACAGGGGCCTACGAGCAGTACTTC. Translated, it gives CASSPTGAYEQYF.

This clonotype occurred many times. This chain uses TRBV12-3 or TRBV12-4 with TRBJ1-5, with 7 bases aligning to TRBD1. After removal of 2 bases from V and 4 bases from J, the junction contained 2 bases not matched to a gene. The CDR3 length is 14 residues. CDR3 sequence reads: CASSLWDSNQPQHF. As DNA, the CDR3 is TGTGCCAGCAGTTTATGGGACAGTAATCAGCCCCAGCATTTT.

This clonotype has ten or more counts. The V gene is TRBV6-1, the J gene TRBJ2-1; D unresolved. The V gene's germline CDR1 is MNHNS and CDR2 SASEGT. V was pared by 4 bases and J by 1 base, with 11 bases between. This CDR3 contains 15 residues. DNA for the CDR3: TGTGCCAGCAGTGTGCAGGTCCAGTCCTACAATGAGCAGTTCTTC. Protein: CASSVQVQSYNEQFF.

Ten or more counts support this clonotype. The junction does not match germline at one end; this may be a read error. The chain employs TRBV6-1 and TRBJ2-3, with 7 bases fitting TRBD2. The V gene's germline CDR1 is MNHNS and CDR2 SASEGT. The CDR3 length is 12 residues. The CDR3 DNA is TGTGCCAGCAGTGAGACGGGGCGGGAGTACGCTTTT. Encoded protein: CASSETGREYAF.

This clonotype has ten or more counts. This chain uses TRBV5-6 with TRBJ2-1, with D maybe TRBD1 (6 bases). V was trimmed by 1 base and J by 7 bases, leaving 15 bases between them. Germline V lookup: CDR1 SGHDT, CDR2 YYEEEE. This CDR3 has 15 amino acids. CDR3 in DNA: TGTGCCAGCAGCTTGCTTAACAGGGTATCAAATGAGCAGTTCTTC. Amino acid sequence: CASSLLNRVSNEQFF.

This clonotype was found many times. The rearrangement uses TRBV2 and TRBJ2-7; TRBD2 matches 16 bases. The CDR3 is 13 amino acids. CDR1 is SNHLY, CDR2 FYNNEI, per germline. Losses at the gene ends were 10 bases for V and 7 bases for J; bases not matched to a gene: 4. The CDR3 sequence: CATQGLAGGEQYF. CDR3 sequence (DNA): TGTGCCACCCAGGGACTAGCGGGAGGGGAGCAGTACTTC. The whole variable domain, filled in from reference TRBV2 and TRBJ2-7, reads EPEVTQTPSHQVTQMGQEVILRCVPISNHLYFYWYRQILGQKVEFLVSFYNNEISEKSEIFDDQFSVERPDGSNFTLKIRSTKLEDSAMYFCATQGLAGGEQYFGPGTRLTVT.

This clonotype was detected many times. The chain combines TRBV5-1 with TRBJ2-7; TRBD1 aligns across 8 bases. J was trimmed by 2 bases and V by 4 bases; bases with no gene match: 5. CDR1 is SGHRS, CDR2 YFSETQ, per germline. CDR3 size: 14 residues. This CDR3 is CASSPDRVAYEQYF. The CDR3 DNA sequence: TGCGCCAGCAGCCCGGACAGGGTGGCCTACGAGCAGTACTTC. Filled out from reference TRBV5-1 and TRBJ2-7, the complete variable domain reads KAGVTQTPRYLIKTRGQQVTLSCSPISGHRSVSWYQQTPGQGLQFLFEYFSETQRNKGNFPGRFSGRQFSNSRSEMNVSTLELGDSALYLCASSPDRVAYEQYFGPGTRLTVT.

This clonotype was detected many times. The genes are TRBV5-1 and TRBJ2-2; 7 bases match TRBD1. The CDR3 covers 14 residues. Trimming at V came to 1 base and at J to 4 bases, leaving 1 base not matched to a gene. Germline-derived CDR1 and CDR2 are SGHRS and YFSETQ. The CDR3 reads CASSLTGATGELFF. The CDR3 bases are TGCGCCAGCAGCTTGACAGGGGCCACCGGGGAGCTGTTTTTT.

CDR3 region: CASSLFSGGRKTQYF. The CDR3 nucleotides are TGTGCCAGCAGTTTATTCTCCGGCGGGAGAAAGACCCAGTACTTC. The rearrangement joins TRBV28 to TRBJ2-5, with 7 bases that match TRBD2. The germline gives CDR1 MDHEN, CDR2 SYDVKM. This CDR3 spans 15 amino acids. Unmatched junction bases numbered 8, after V lost 1 base and J lost 6 bases.